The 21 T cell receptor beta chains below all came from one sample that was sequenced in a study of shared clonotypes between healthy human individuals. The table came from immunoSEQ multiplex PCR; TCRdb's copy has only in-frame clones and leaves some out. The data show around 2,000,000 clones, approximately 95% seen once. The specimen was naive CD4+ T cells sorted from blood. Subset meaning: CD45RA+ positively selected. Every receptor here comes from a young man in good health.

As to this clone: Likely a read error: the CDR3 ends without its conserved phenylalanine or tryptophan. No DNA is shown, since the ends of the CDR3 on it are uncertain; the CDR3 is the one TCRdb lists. The CDR3 spells CASSTPGTPTL. The chain employs TRBV21-1 and TRBJ2-7. TRBV21-1 is designated a pseudogene. The CDR3 is 11 amino acids long, termini counted.

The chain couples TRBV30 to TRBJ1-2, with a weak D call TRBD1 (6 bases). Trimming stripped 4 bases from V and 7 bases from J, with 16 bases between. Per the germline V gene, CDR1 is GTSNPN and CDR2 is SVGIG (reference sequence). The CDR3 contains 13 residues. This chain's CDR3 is CAWTPWEGGGYTF. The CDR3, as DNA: TGTGCCTGGACCCCTTGGGAGGGGGGTGGCTACACCTTC.

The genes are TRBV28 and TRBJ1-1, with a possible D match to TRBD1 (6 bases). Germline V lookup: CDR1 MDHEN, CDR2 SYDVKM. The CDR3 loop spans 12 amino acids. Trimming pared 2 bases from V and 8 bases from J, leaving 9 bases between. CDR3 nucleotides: TGTGCCAGCAGTTTAATGGGGGCCGAAGCTTTCTTT. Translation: CASSLMGAEAFF.

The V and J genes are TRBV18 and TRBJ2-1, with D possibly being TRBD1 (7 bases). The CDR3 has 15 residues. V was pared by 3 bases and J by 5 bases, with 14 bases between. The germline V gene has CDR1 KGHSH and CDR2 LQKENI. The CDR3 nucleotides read TGTGCCAGCTCACCTATGCAGGGGGGAAACAATGAGCAGTTCTTC. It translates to CASSPMQGGNNEQFF.

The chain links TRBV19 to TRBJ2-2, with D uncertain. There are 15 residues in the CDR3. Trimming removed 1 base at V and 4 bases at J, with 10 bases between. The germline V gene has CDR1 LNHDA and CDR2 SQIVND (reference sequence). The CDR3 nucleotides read TGTGCCAGTAGTATAGGTCCTGTCTTCACCGGGGAGCTGTTTTTT. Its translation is CASSIGPVFTGELFF. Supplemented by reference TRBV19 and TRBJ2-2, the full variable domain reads DGGITQSPKYLFRKEGQNVTLSCEQNLNHDAMYWYRQDPGQGLRLIYYSQIVNDFQKGDIAEGYSVSREKKESFPLTVTSAQKNPTAFYLCASSIGPVFTGELFFGEGSRLTVL.

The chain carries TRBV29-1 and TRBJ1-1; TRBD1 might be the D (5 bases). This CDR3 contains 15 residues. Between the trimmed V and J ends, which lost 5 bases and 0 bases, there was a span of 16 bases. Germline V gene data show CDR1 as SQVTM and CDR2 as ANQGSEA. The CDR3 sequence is CSVLGTTAMNTEAFF. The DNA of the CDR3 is TGCAGCGTTCTCGGAACGACAGCCATGAACACTGAAGCTTTCTTT.

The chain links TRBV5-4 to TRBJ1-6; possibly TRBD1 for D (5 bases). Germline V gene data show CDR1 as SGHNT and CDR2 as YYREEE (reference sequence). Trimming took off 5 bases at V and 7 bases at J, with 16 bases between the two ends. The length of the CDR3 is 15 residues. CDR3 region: CASSTAAGHNSPLHF. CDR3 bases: TGTGCCAGCAGTACCGCGGCAGGGCACAATTCACCCCTCCACTTT. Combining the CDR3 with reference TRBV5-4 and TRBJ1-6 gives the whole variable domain ETGVTQSPTHLIKTRGQQVTLRCSSQSGHNTVSWYQQALGQGPQFIFQYYREEENGRGNFPPRFSGLQFPNYSSELNVNALELDDSALYLCASSTAAGHNSPLHFGNGTRLTVT.

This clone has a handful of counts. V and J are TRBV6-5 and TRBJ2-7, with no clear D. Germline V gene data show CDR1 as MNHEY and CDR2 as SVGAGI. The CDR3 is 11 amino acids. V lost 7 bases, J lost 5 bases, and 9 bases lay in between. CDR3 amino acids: CASIQGNEQYF. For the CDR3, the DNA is TGTGCCAGCATTCAAGGCAACGAGCAGTACTTC.

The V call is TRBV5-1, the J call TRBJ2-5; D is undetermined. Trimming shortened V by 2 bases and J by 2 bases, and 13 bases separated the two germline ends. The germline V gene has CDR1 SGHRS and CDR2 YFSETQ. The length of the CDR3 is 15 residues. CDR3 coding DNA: TGCGCCAGCAGCTTAGTAATAGGTACGCAAGAGACCCAGTACTTC. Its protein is CASSLVIGTQETQYF.

CDR3 sequence reads: CSVEPRKGATDTQYF. The CDR3 DNA sequence: TGCAGCGTTGAACCCCGGAAGGGGGCCACAGATACGCAGTATTTT. The chain employs TRBV29-1 and TRBJ2-3, with 7 bases lining up with TRBD1. The CDR3 has 15 amino acids. V shed 2 bases, J shed 2 bases, and the junction held 7 bases outside the gene matches. From germline, CDR1 is SQVTM and CDR2 ANQGSEA.

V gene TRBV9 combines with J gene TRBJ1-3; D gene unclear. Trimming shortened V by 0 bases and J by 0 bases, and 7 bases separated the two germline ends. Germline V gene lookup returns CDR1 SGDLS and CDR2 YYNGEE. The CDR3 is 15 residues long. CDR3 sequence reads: CASSVDESSGNTIYF. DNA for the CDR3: TGTGCCAGCAGCGTAGACGAGAGCTCTGGAAACACCATATATTTT.

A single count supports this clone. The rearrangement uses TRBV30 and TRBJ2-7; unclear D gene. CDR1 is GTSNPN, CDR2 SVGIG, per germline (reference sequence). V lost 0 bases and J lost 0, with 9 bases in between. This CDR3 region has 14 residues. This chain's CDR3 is CAWSVRVLSYEQYF. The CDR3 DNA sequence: TGTGCCTGGAGTGTAAGGGTCCTCTCCTACGAGCAGTACTTC.

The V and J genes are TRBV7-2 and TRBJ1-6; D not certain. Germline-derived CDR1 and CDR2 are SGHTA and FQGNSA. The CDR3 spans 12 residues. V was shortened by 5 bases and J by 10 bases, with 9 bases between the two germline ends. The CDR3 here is CASSLLGSPLHF. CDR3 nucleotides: TGTGCCAGCAGCCTCCTGGGATCACCCCTCCACTTT. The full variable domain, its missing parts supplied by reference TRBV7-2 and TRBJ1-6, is GAGVSQSPSNKVTEKGKDVELRCDPISGHTALYWYRQSLGQGLEFLIYFQGNSAPDKSGLPSDRFSAERTGGSVSTLTIQRTQQEDSAVYLCASSLLGSPLHFGNGTRLTVT.

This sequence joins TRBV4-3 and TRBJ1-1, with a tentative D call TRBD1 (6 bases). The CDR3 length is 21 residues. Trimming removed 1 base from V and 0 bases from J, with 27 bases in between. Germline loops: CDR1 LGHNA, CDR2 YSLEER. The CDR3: CASSQVFFGFGGNSMNTEAFF. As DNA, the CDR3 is TGCGCCAGCAGCCAAGTATTTTTCGGTTTCGGGGGCAATTCTATGAACACTGAAGCTTTCTTT.

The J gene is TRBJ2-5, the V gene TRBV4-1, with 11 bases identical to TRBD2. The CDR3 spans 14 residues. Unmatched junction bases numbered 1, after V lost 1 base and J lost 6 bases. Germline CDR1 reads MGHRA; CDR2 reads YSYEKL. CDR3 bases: TGCGCCAGCAGCCAAGGACTAGCGGGGAAGACCCAGTACTTC. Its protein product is CASSQGLAGKTQYF.

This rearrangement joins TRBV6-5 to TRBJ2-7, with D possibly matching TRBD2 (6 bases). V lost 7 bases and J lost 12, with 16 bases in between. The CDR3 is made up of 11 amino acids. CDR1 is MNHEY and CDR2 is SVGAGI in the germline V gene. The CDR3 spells CASISGGRRYF. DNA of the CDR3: TGTGCCAGCATTAGCGGTGGTCGGCGGTACTTC.

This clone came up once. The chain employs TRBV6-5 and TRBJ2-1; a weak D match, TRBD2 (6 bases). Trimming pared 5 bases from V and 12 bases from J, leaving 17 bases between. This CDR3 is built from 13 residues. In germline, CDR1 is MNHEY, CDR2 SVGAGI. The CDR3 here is CASSKPSLATQFF. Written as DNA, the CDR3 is TGTGCCAGCAGTAAACCTAGCCTAGCGACGCAGTTCTTC.

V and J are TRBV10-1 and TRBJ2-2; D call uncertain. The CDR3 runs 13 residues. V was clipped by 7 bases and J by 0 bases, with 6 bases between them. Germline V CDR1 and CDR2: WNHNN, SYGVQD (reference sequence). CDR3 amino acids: CASKAANTGELFF. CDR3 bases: TGCGCCAGCAAGGCCGCGAACACCGGGGAGCTGTTTTTT.

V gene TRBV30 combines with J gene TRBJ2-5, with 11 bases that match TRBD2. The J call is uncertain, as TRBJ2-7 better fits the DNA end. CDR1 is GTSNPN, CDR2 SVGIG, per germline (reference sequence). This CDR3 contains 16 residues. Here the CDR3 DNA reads TGTGCCTGGAGTGTACTGACTAGCGGGGTAACCTACGAGCAGTACTTC. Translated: CAWSVLTSGVTYEQYF.

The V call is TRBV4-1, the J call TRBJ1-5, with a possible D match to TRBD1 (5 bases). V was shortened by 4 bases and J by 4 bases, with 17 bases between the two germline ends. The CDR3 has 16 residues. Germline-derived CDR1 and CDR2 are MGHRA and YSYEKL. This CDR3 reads CASSPAGFGANQPQHF. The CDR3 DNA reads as TGCGCCAGCAGCCCAGCAGGGTTTGGGGCAAATCAGCCCCAGCATTTT.

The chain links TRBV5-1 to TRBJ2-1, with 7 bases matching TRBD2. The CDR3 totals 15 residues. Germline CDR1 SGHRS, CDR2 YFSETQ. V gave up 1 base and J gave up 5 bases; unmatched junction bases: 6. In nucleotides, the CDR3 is TGCGCCAGCAGCTTGACGGGAGGTGGCCACAATGAGCAGTTCTTC. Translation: CASSLTGGGHNEQFF.